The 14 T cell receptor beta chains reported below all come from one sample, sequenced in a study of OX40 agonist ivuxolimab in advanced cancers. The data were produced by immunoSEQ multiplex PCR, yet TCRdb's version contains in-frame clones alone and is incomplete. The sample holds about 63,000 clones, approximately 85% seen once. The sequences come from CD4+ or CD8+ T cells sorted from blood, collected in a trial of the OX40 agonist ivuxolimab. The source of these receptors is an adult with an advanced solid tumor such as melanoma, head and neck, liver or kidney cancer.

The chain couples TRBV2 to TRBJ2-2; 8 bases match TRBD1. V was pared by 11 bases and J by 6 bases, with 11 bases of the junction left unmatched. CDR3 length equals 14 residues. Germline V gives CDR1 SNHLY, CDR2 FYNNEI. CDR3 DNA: TGTGCCTCTCGAGGACAGGGCGATGCCGGGGAGCTGTTTTTT. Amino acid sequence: CASRGQGDAGELFF.

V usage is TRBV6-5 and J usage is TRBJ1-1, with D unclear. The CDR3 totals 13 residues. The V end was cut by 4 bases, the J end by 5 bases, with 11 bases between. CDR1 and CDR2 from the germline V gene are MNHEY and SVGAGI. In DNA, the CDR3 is TGTGCCAGCAGTTTAAGCCGGGAGACTGAAGCTTTCTTT. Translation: CASSLSRETEAFF.

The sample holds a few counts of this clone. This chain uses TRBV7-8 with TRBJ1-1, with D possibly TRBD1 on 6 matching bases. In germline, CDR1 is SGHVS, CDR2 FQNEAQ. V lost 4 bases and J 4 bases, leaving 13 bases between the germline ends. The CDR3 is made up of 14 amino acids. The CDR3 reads CASSYRQVGTEAFF. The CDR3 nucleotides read TGTGCCAGCAGCTATCGACAGGTAGGCACTGAAGCTTTCTTT.

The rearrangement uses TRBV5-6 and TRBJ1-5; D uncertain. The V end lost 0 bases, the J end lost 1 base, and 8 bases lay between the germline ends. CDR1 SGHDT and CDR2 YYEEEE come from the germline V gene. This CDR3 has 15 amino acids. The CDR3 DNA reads TGTGCCAGCAGCTTGGGGCCCCGCAGCAATCAGCCCCAGCATTTT. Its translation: CASSLGPRSNQPQHF. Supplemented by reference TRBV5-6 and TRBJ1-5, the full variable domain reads DAGVTQSPTHLIKTRGQQVTLRCSPKSGHDTVSWYQQALGQGPQFIFQYYEEEERQRGNFPDRFSGHQFPNYSSELNVNALLLGDSALYLCASSLGPRSNQPQHFGDGTRLSIL.

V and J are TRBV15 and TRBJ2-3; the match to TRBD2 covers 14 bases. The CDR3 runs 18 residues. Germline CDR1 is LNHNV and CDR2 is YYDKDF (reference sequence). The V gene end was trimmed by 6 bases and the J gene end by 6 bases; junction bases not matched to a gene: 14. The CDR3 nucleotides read TGTGCCACCAGTAGGACTAGCGGGGGGCGGCCGATTTCGGATACGCAGTATTTT. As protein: CATSRTSGGRPISDTQYF.

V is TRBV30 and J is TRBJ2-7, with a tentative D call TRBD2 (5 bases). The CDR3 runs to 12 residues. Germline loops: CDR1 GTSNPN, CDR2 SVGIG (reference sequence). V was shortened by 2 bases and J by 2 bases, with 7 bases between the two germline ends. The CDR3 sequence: CAWSRRAYEQYF. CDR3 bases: TGTGCCTGGAGTAGGCGGGCCTACGAGCAGTACTTC.

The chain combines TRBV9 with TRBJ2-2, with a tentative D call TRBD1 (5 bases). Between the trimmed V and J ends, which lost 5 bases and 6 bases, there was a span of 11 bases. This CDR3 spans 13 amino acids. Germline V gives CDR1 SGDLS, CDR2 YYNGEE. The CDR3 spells CASSLDSPGELFF. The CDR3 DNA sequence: TGTGCCAGCAGTCTCGACAGCCCCGGGGAGCTGTTTTTT.

CDR3 sequence (DNA): TGTGCCAGCAGTTCCGGGTCTCGAGATCAGCCCCAGCATTTT. Protein product: CASSSGSRDQPQHF. The chain recombines TRBV2 with TRBJ1-5; D not resolved. CDR1 and CDR2 from the germline V gene are SNHLY and FYNNEI. The CDR3 runs to 14 residues. Trimming took 5 bases from V and 5 from J, leaving 13 bases between them.

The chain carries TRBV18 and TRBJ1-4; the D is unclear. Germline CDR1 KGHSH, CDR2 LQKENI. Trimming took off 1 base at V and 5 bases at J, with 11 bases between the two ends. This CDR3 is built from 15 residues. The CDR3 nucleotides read TGTGCCAGCTCACCACTCGGAATACCGAATGAAAAACTGTTTTTT. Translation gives CASSPLGIPNEKLFF.

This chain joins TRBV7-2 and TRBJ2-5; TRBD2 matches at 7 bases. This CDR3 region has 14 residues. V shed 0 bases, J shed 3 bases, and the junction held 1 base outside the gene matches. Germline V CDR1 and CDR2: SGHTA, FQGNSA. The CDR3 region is CASSLAGGKETQYF. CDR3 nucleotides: TGTGCCAGCAGCTTAGCGGGGGGGAAAGAGACCCAGTACTTC.

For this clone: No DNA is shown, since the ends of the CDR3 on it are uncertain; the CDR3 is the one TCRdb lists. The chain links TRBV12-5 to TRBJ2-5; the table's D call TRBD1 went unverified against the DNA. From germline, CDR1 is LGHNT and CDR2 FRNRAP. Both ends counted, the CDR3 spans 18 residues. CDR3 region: CARNGYLCVDRPQETQYF.

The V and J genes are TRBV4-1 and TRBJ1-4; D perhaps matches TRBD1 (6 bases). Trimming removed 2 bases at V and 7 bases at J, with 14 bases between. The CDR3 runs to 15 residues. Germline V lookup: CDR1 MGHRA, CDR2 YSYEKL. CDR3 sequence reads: CASSQMVAGVEKLFF. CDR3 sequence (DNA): TGCGCCAGCAGCCAAATGGTGGCAGGGGTTGAAAAACTGTTTTTT.

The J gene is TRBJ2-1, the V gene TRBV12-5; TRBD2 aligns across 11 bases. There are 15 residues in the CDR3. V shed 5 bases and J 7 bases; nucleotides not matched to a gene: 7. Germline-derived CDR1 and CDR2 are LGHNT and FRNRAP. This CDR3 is CASGLGTSGKNEQFF. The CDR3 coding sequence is TGTGCTAGTGGTCTCGGGACTAGCGGAAAGAATGAGCAGTTCTTC.

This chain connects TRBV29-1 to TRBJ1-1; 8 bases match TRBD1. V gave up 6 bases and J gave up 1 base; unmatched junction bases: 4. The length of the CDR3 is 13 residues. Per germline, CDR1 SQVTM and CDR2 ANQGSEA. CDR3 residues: CSVGQGGNTEAFF. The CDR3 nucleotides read TGCAGCGTCGGACAGGGAGGGAACACTGAAGCTTTCTTT.